This T cell receptor beta chain was recovered during a study of OX40 agonist ivuxolimab in advanced cancers. Produced via immunoSEQ multiplex PCR; TCRdb's table is partial and in-frame only. The sample has about 61,000 clones, 90% seen once. Germline values: CDR1 MNHEY, CDR2 SVGAGI. V shed 0 bases and J shed 11 bases, with 19 bases lying between them. The CDR3 has 15 residues. This chain links TRBV6-5 with TRBJ1-1, with a tentative D call TRBD1 (6 bases). This clonotype originated in an adult with an advanced solid tumor such as melanoma, head and neck, liver or kidney cancer. The sample consisted of CD4+ or CD8+ T cells sorted from blood, taken in a trial of the OX40 agonist ivuxolimab. The CDR3 DNA is TGTGCCAGCAGTTACTCAGGTCGCGCAGGGGAAGCGGCTTTCTTT. Translated, it gives CASSYSGRAGEAAFF.